This T cell receptor beta chain comes out of a study of tumor-infiltrating lymphocytes in localized non-small cell lung cancer. Produced via immunoSEQ multiplex PCR; TCRdb's table is partial and in-frame only. This table holds about 7,200 clones, 61% found once. The V gene lost 5 bases and the J gene lost 5 bases, with 11 bases spanning the gap. Germline V gene data show CDR1 as SEHNR and CDR2 as FQNEAQ (reference sequence). There are 13 residues in the CDR3. The receptor's source is a human donor with non-small cell lung cancer. Sequenced material: lung tumor tissue. This rearrangement joins TRBV7-9 to TRBJ2-3; no definite D call. CDR3 sequence reads: CASSQRPQDTQYF. Here the CDR3 DNA reads TGTGCCAGCAGCCAACGCCCCCAAGATACGCAGTATTTT.